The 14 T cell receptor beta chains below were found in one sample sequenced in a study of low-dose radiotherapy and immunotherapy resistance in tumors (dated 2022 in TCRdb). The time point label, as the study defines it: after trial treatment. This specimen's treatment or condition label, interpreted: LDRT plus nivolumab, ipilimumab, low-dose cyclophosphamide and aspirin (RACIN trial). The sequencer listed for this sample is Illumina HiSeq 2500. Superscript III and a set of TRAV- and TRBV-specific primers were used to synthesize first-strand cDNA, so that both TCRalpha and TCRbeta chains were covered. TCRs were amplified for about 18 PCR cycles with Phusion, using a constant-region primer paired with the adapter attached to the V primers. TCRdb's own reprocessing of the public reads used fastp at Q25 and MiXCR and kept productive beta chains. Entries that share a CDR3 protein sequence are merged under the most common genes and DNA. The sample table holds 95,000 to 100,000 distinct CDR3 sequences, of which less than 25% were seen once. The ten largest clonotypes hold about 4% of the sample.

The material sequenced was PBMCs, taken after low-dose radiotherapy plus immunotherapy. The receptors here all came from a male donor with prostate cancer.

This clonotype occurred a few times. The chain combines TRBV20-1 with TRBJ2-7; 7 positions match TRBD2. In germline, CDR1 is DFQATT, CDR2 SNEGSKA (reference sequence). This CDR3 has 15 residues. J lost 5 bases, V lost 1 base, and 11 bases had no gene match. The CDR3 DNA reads TGCAGTGCTAGAGGGTTACGAGGGAGGGGCGACGAGCAGTACTTC. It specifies CSARGLRGRGDEQYF.

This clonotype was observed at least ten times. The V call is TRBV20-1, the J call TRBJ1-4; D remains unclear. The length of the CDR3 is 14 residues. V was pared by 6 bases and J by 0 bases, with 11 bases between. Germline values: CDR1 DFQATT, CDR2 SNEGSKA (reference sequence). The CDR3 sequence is CSANDGSTNEKLFF. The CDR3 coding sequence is TGCAGTGCCAATGACGGCTCAACTAATGAAAAACTGTTTTTT.

CDR3 in amino acids: CASSSLTSGGNNEQFF. CDR3 nucleotide sequence: TGCGCCAGCAGCTCCCTGACTAGCGGGGGTAACAATGAGCAGTTCTTC. The rearrangement joins TRBV5-1 to TRBJ2-1, with 12 bases that match TRBD2. Per the germline V gene, CDR1 is SGHRS and CDR2 is YFSETQ. The CDR3 runs to 16 residues. J gave up 5 bases and V 3 bases, and 6 bases lay outside the gene matches.

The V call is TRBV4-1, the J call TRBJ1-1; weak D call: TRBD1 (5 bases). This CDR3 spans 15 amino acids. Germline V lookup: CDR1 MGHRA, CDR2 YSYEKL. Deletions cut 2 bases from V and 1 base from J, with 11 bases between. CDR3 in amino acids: CASSQFAGKNTEAFF. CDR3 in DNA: TGCGCCAGCAGCCAATTCGCAGGGAAGAACACTGAAGCTTTCTTT.

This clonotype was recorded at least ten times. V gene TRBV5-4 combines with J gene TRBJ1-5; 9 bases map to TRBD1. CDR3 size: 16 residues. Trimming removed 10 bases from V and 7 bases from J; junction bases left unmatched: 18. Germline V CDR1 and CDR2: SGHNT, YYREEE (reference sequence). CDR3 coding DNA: TGTGCCGGAGGATTTATGGGACAGGGTCGAGGCCAGCCCCAGCATTTT. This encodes CAGGFMGQGRGQPQHF.

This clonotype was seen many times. DNA of the CDR3: TGTGCCAGCAGTCAGGGAGGGGGCAGAGATGAGCAGTTCTTC. This codes for CASSQGGGRDEQFF. The rearrangement uses TRBV28 and TRBJ2-1; D might be TRBD1 or TRBD2, each matching 7 bases. Germline loops: CDR1 MDHEN, CDR2 SYDVKM. Trimming pared 5 bases from V and 8 bases from J, leaving 16 bases between. CDR3 length: 14 residues.

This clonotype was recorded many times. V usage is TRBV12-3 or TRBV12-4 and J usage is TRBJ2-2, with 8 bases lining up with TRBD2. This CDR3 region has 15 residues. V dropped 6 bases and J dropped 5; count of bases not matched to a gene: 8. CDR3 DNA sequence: TGTGCCAGCAGGTCCCGGGGGGGGGCGACCGGGGAGCTGTTTTTT. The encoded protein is CASRSRGGATGELFF.

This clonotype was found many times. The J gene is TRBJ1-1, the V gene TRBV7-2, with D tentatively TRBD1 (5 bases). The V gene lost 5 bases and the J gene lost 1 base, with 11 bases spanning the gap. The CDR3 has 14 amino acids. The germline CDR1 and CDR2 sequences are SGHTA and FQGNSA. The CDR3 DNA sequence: TGTGCCAGCAGCCCCACTAGGGGGAACACTGAAGCTTTCTTT. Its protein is CASSPTRGNTEAFF. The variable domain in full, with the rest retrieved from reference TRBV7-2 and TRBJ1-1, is GAGVSQSPSNKVTEKGKDVELRCDPISGHTALYWYRQSLGQGLEFLIYFQGNSAPDKSGLPSDRFSAERTGGSVSTLTIQRTQQEDSAVYLCASSPTRGNTEAFFGQGTRLTVV.

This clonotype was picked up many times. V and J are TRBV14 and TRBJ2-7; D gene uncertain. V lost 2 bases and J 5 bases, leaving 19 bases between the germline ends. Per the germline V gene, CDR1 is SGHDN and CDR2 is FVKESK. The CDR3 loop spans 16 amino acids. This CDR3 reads CASSQPFVDGKDEQYF. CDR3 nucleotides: TGTGCCAGCAGCCAACCGTTCGTGGACGGTAAAGACGAGCAGTACTTC.

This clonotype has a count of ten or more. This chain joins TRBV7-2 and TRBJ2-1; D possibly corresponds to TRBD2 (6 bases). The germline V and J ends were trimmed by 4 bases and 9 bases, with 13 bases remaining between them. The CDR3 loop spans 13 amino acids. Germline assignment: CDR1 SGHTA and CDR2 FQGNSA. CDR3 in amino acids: CASSSPGVFEQFF. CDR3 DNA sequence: TGTGCCAGCAGCTCACCGGGGGTTTTTGAGCAGTTCTTC.

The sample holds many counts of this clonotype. In nucleotides, the CDR3 is TGTGCCAGCAGCAATTGCTGGCAGAGGACAGGGGGCTTCATTCAGTACTTC. Its protein product is CASSNCWQRTGGFIQYF. The rearrangement joins TRBV21-1 to TRBJ2-4; no DNA check was done on the table's D call, TRBD1. TRBV21-1 is recorded as a pseudogene. The CDR3 length is 17 residues.

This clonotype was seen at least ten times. In DNA form, the CDR3 reads TGTGCCAGTAGTAGAACAGCGAATAATTCACCCCTCCACTTT. This encodes CASSRTANNSPLHF. This rearrangement joins TRBV19 to TRBJ1-6; D remains unclear. CDR3 size: 14 residues. The germline CDR1 and CDR2 sequences are LNHDA and SQIVND (reference sequence). V lost 4 bases to trimming and J lost 5 bases, with 9 bases between them.

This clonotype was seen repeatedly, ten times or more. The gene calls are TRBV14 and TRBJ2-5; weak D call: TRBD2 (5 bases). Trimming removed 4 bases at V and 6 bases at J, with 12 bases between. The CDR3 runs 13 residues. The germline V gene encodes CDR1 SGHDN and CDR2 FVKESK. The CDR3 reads CASSRLGVKTQYF. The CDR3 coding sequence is TGTGCCAGCAGCCGGCTCGGGGTAAAGACCCAGTACTTC.

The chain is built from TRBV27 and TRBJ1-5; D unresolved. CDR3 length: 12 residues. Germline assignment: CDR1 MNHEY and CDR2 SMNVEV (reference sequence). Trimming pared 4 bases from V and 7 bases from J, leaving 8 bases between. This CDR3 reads CASSWSDQPQHF. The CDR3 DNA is TGTGCCAGCAGTTGGAGTGACCAGCCCCAGCATTTT.